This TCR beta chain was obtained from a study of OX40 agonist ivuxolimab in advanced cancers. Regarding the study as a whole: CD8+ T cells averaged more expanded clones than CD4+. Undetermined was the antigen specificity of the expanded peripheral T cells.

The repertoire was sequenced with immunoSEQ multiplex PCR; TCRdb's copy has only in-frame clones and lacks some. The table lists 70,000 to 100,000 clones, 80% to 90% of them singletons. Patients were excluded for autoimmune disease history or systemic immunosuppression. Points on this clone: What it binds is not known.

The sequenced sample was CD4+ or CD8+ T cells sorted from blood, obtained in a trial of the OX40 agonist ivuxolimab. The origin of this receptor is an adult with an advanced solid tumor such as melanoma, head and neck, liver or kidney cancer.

CDR3 bases: TGTGCCAGCAGCCGCCTGATGGACAGGGAGAATGAAAAACTGTTTTTT. It is translated as CASSRLMDRENEKLFF. The chain is built from TRBV7-8 and TRBJ1-4, with 8 bases that match TRBD1. The V gene end was trimmed by 5 bases and the J gene end by 5 bases; junction bases not matched to a gene: 10. Germline V gives CDR1 SGHVS, CDR2 FQNEAQ. The CDR3 has 16 residues.